This T cell receptor beta chain comes out of a study of cytomegalovirus exposure and HLA in healthy donors. Study outcomes and limitations: Highly shared variants forming one cluster were likely a sequencing artifact. The study listed 164 cytomegalovirus-associated TCR beta chains.

Everyone who donated was a healthy bone marrow donor. When sampled, the donors appeared nominally healthy, though they likely had unrecorded immune exposures. About this clone itself: What it binds is not known.

V dropped 6 bases and J dropped 7; count of bases not matched to a gene: 13. CDR1 and CDR2 from the germline V gene are MDHEN and SYDVKM. The CDR3 has 15 amino acids. The PCR ran on 60 Vbeta and 13 Jbeta primers. The assay was immunoSEQ multiplex PCR, and TCRdb's table has in-frame clones only and misses some. The sample holds about 200,000 clones, around 86% seen once. The clonotype was recovered from a woman in her forties in good health and CMV-seronegative. The specimen was PBMCs. The chain employs TRBV28 and TRBJ1-1, with 8 bases lining up with TRBD1. The CDR3, as DNA: TGTGCCAGCAGCGCGGCTGGGACAGGTAGTATTGAAGCTTTCTTT. Protein product: CASSAAGTGSIEAFF.